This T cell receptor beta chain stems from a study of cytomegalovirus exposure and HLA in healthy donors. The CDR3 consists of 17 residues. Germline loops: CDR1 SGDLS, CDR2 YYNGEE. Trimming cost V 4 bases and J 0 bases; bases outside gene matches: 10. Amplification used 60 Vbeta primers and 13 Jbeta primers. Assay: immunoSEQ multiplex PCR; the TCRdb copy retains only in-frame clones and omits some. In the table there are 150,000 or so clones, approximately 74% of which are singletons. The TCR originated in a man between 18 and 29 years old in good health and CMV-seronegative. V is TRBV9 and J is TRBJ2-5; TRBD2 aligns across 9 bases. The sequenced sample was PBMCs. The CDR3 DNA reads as TGTGCCAGCAGCACAGCAGGTAGCGGGGGCCACCAAGAGACCCAGTACTTC. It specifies CASSTAGSGGHQETQYF.